This T cell receptor (beta chain) was retrieved from a study of blood T cells in healthy people across ages. In this sample, this clonotype turned up a few times. The authors ran a second PCR of about 6 to 11 cycles using a sample-barcoded 5' primer and a J-beta primer mix. TCRdb redid the calling of the 5' RACE reads with MiXCR, one entry per CDR3 protein. The table includes fewer than 800,000 distinct CDR3 sequences, around 25% detected once. Looked up from germline, CDR1 is DFQATT and CDR2 is SNEGSKA (reference sequence). This CDR3 contains 10 residues. V was cut by 2 bases and J by 14 bases, with 10 bases left in between. These records were also assigned to another study, of T cells of mothers and their children.

This receptor was identified in a boy aged 5-17 years in good health. The source material was blood. The chain couples TRBV20-1 to TRBJ2-1; D gene ambiguous. CDR3 nucleotides: TGCAGTGCTAGACCCGAAGTGGAGTTCTTC. This translates into CSARPEVEFF.